The 6 T cell receptor beta chains listed next were all sequenced from one sample in a study of T cells in localized non-small cell lung cancer. The protocol was immunoSEQ multiplex PCR, while the TCRdb copy is restricted to in-frame clones and leaves out a portion. In the table there are some 90,000 clones, over 80% of which are singletons. Here the sequenced sample was peripheral blood, taken before any cancer treatment. The origin of the receptors is a man aged 35 to 69 with stage I squamous cell lung carcinoma.

In nucleotides, the CDR3 is TGCGCCAGCAGTCTTTCGGGGGCCAACACCGGGGAGCTGTTTTTT. Translated, it gives CASSLSGANTGELFF. The rearrangement joins TRBV5-1 to TRBJ2-2; TRBD1 or TRBD2 may be the D gene (6 bases each). Trimming stripped 5 bases from V and 2 bases from J, with 13 bases between. Germline values: CDR1 SGHRS, CDR2 YFSETQ. The CDR3 sequence is 15 residues long. The full variable domain, rest sourced from reference TRBV5-1 and TRBJ2-2, is KAGVTQTPRYLIKTRGQQVTLSCSPISGHRSVSWYQQTPGQGLQFLFEYFSETQRNKGNFPGRFSGRQFSNSRSEMNVSTLELGDSALYLCASSLSGANTGELFFGEGSRLTVL.

About this clone: The same CDR3 is also encoded by other DNA sequences in this sample. The J gene is TRBJ1-1, the V gene TRBV6-5, with D possibly TRBD1 on 6 matching bases. The ends were cut back, 6 bases at V and 1 base at J, with 9 bases in the middle. CDR1 and CDR2 (germline): MNHEY, SVGAGI. The CDR3 totals 13 residues. CDR3 residues: CASSQQGNTEAFF. In nucleotides, the CDR3 is TGTGCCAGCAGCCAACAGGGGAACACTGAAGCTTTCTTT.

The chain couples TRBV27 to TRBJ2-7; TRBD2 matches 7 bases. Germline trimming cut 5 bases from V and 3 bases from J; bases unmatched to any gene: 16. The CDR3 covers 17 residues. CDR1 and CDR2 from the germline V gene are MNHEY and SMNVEV (reference sequence). The CDR3 nucleotides are TGTGCCAGCAGTCGAGTCGGGGGGAGGCAGTTAAACTACGAGCAGTACTTC. Translating gives CASSRVGGRQLNYEQYF.

V gene TRBV6-6 combines with J gene TRBJ2-3; 8 bases match TRBD1. The CDR3 loop spans 16 amino acids. Losses at the gene ends were 5 bases for V and 4 bases for J; bases not matched to a gene: 11. Germline CDR1 and CDR2: MNHNY and SVGAGI (reference sequence). CDR3 bases: TGTGCCAGCAGTGGACAGGGTTTTCATCGGTCAGATACGCAGTATTTT. Its protein product is CASSGQGFHRSDTQYF.

The genes are TRBV9 and TRBJ1-1; D might be TRBD1 (5 bases). This CDR3 region has 15 residues. V was cut by 6 bases and J by 3 bases, with 18 bases left in between. Germline assignment: CDR1 SGDLS and CDR2 YYNGEE. CDR3 nucleotide sequence: TGTGCCAGCAAACTTATAGGTTGGGGGGACACTGAAGCTTTCTTT. This codes for CASKLIGWGDTEAFF.

This CDR3 is CASSQARTGGWQPQHF. The CDR3 DNA reads as TGCGCCAGCAGCCAAGCTAGGACAGGGGGTTGGCAGCCCCAGCATTTT. The chain is built from TRBV4-1 and TRBJ1-5; TRBD1 matches 10 bases. V shed 1 base, J shed 7 bases, and the junction held 7 bases outside the gene matches. The CDR3 is 16 amino acids. The germline CDR1 and CDR2 sequences are MGHRA and YSYEKL.